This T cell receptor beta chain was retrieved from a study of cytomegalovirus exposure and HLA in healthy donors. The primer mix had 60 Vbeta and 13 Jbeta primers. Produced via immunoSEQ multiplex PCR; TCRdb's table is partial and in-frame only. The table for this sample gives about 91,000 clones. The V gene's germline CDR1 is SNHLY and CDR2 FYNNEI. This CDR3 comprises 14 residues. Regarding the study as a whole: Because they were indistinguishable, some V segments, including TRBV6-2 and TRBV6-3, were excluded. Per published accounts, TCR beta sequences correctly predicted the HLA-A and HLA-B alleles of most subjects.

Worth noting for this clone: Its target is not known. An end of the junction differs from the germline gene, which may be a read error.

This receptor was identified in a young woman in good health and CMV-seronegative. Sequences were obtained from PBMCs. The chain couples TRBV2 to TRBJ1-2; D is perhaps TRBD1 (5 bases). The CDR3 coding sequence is TGTGCCAGCAGTGGGGTAGGGGAGGACTATGGCCACACCTTC. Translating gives CASSGVGEDYGHTF.